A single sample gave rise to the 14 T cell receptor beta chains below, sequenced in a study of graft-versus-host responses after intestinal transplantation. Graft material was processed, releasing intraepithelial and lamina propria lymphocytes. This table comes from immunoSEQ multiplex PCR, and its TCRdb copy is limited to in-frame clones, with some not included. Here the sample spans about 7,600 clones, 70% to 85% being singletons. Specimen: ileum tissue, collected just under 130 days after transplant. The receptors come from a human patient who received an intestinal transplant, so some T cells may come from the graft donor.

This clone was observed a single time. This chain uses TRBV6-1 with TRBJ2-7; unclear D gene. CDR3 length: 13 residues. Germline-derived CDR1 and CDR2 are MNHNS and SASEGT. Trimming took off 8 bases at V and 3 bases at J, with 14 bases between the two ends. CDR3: CASLDKAHYEQYF. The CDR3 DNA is TGTGCCAGCCTCGACAAGGCTCACTACGAGCAGTACTTC.

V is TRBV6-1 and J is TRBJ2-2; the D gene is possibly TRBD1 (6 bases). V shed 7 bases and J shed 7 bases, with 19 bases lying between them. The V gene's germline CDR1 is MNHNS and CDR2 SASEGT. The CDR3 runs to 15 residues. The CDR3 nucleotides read TGTGCCAGCACCCAACAGGGCCCGACTGGCGGGGAGCTGTTTTTT. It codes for CASTQQGPTGGELFF.

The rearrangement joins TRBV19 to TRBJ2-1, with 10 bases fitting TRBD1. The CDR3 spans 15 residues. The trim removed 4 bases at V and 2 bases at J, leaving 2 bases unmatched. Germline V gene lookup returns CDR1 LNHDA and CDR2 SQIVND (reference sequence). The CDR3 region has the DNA TGTGCCAGTAGTACCGGGACAGGGGCCTACAATGAGCAGTTCTTC. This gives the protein CASSTGTGAYNEQFF. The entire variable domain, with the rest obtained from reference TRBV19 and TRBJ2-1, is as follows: DGGITQSPKYLFRKEGQNVTLSCEQNLNHDAMYWYRQDPGQGLRLIYYSQIVNDFQKGDIAEGYSVSREKKESFPLTVTSAQKNPTAFYLCASSTGTGAYNEQFFGPGTRLTVL.

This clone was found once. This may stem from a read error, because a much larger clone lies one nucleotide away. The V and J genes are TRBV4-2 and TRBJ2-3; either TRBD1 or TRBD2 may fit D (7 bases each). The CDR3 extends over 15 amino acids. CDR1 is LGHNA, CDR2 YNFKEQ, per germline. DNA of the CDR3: TGTGCCGGCAGCCCCAGGGGGGGAAGCACAGATACGCAGTATTTT. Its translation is CAGSPRGGSTDTQYF.

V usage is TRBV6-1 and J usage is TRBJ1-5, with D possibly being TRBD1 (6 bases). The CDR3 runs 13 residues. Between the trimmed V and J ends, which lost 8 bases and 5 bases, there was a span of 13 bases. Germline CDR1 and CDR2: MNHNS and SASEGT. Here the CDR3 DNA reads TGTGCCAGCCTAAGGGGGGGGGATCAGCCCCAGCATTTT. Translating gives CASLRGGDQPQHF.

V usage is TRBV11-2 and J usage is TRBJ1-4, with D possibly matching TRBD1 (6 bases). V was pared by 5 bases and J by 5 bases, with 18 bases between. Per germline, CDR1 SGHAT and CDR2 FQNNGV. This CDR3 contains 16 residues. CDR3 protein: CASSPLSGQLNEKLFF. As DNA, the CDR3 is TGTGCCAGCAGCCCCCTTTCCGGACAGCTAAATGAAAAACTGTTTTTT.

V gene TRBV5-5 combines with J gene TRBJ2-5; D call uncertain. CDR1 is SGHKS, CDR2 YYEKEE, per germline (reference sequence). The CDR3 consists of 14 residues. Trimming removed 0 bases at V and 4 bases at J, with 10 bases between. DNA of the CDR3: TGTGCCAGCAGCTTGGAGTGGGGTTCAGAGACCCAGTACTTC. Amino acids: CASSLEWGSETQYF.

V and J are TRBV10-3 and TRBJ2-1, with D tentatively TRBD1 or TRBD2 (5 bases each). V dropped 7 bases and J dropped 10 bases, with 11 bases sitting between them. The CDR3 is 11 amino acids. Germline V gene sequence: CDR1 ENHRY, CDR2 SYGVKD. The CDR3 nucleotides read TGTGCCATCAAGTTCCGGGGCGAGCAGTTCTTC. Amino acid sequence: CAIKFRGEQFF.

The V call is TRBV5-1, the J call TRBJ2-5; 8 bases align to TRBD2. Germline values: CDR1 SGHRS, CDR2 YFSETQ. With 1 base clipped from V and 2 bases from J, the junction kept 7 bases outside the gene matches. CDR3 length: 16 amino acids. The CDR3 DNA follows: TGCGCCAGCAGCTTGCGTCTGCGGGAGGCTCAAGAGACCCAGTACTTC. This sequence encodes CASSLRLREAQETQYF.

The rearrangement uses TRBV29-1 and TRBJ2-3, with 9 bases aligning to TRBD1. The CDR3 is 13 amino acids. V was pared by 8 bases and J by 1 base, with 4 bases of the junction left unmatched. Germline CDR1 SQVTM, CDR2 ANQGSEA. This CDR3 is CSSWTGGTDTQYF. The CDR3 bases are TGCAGCTCCTGGACAGGGGGCACAGATACGCAGTATTTT.

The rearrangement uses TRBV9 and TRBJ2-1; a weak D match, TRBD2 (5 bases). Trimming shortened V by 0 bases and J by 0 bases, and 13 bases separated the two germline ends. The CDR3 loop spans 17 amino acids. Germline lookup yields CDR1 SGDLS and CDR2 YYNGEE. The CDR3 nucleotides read TGTGCCAGCAGCGTAGGCGGAAGCGGCCCCTCCTACAATGAGCAGTTCTTC. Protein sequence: CASSVGGSGPSYNEQFF.

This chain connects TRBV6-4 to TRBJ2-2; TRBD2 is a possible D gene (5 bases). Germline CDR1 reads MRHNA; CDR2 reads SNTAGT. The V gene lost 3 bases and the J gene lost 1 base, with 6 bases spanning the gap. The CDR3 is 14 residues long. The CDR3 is CASSDRENTGELFF. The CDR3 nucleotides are TGTGCCAGCAGTGATCGGGAGAACACCGGGGAGCTGTTTTTT.

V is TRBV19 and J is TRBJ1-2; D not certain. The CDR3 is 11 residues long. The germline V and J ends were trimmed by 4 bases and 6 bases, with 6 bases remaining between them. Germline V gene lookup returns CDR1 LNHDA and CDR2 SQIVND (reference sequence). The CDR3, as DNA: TGTGCCAGTAGTAGGGTGAATGGCTACACCTTC. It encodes CASSRVNGYTF.

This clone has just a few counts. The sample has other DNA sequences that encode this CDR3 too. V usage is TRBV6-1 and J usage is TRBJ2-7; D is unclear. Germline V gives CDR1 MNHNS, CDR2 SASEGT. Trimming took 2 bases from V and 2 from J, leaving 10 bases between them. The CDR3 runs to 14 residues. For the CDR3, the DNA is TGTGCCAGCAGTGAATCTAGAGGTCCCTACGAGCAGTACTTC. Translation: CASSESRGPYEQYF.